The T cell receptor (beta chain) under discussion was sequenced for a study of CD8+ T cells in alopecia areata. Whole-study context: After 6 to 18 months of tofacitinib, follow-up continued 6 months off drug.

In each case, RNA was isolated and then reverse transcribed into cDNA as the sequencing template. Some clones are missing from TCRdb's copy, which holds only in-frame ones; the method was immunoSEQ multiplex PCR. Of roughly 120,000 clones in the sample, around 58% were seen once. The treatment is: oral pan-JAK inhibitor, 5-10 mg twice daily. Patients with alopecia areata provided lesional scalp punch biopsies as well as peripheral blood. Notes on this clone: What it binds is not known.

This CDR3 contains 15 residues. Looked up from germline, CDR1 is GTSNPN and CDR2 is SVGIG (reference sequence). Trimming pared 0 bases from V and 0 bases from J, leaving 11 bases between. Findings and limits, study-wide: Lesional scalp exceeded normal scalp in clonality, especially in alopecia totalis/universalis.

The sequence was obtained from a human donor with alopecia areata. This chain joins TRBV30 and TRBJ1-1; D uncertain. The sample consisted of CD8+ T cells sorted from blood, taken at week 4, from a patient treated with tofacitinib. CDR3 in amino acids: CAWSVRGYMNTEAFF. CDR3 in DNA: TGTGCCTGGAGTGTACGAGGTTATATGAACACTGAAGCTTTCTTT.